This T cell receptor beta chain comes out of a study of cytomegalovirus exposure and HLA in healthy donors. CDR3 length: 15 amino acids. V shed 3 bases and J 5 bases; nucleotides not matched to a gene: 5. Germline V CDR1 and CDR2: SGHRS, YFSETQ. PCR used 60 Vbeta primers and 13 Jbeta primers. In the source study's methods: Some 11 million shared chains were among the about 80 million unique TCR beta chains that a later analysis counted. The repertoire was sequenced with immunoSEQ multiplex PCR; TCRdb's copy has only in-frame clones and lacks some. Clonal size and the V and J genes are those of that table, whereas D and trimming came from the DNA. The sample includes around 150,000 clones, 80% of them seen just once.

The J gene is TRBJ1-4, the V gene TRBV5-1; TRBD1 matches 9 bases. The TCR sequence derives from a man over 45 in good health and CMV-seronegative. Specimen: PBMCs. The CDR3 DNA reads as TGCGCCAGCAGCTCCGGACAGGGGATCAATGAAAAACTGTTTTTT. As protein: CASSSGQGINEKLFF.